This paragraph reports one T cell receptor (beta chain). The antigen remains unidentified. Following RNA extraction, reverse transcription yielded cDNA that acted as the sequencing template. TCRdb's copy holds only in-frame clones and misses some; the assay was immunoSEQ multiplex PCR. This sample carries 110,000 to 150,000 clones, roughly 46% of them seen once, and the ten largest clones take 0.95% to 1%. The sample is drawn from a study of CD8+ T cells in alopecia areata. About the research overall: Treated patients were given 5 to 10 mg oral tofacitinib twice daily. Tofacitinib exposure lasted 6 to 18 months, followed by 6 months off drug.

The study's findings and limits: Researchers report lesional scalp, most notably alopecia totalis/universalis, outstripped normal scalp in clonality. Clarity of TCR sharing across patients fell short of that in mice, possibly HLA-related.

The CDR3 loop spans 15 amino acids. CDR1 is SGHTA and CDR2 is FQGNSA in the germline V gene. Losses at the gene ends were 5 bases for V and 2 bases for J; bases not matched to a gene: 5. The V call is TRBV7-2, the J call TRBJ1-5; 8 nucleotides align to TRBD1. The source of this sequence is a human donor with alopecia areata. Sequences were derived from CD4+ T cells sorted from blood, sampled at week 0. CDR3 coding DNA: TGTGCCAGCAGCCCGGACAGGGCGGGCAATCAGCCCCAGCATTTT. Encoded protein: CASSPDRAGNQPQHF.